A single sample is the source of the 20 T cell receptor beta chains below, sequenced in a study of cytotoxic CD8 clonotypes in ibrutinib-treated CLL. Assay: immunoSEQ multiplex PCR; the TCRdb copy retains only in-frame clones and omits some. Of 140,000 to 150,000 clones in the sample, about 75% were seen once. Here the sequenced sample was PBMCs, taken after 24 months of ibrutinib treatment. These receptors were collected from a human donor with chronic lymphocytic leukemia.

The rearrangement links TRBV5-1 to TRBJ1-1; D call uncertain. Trimming cost V 0 bases and J 7 bases, with 13 bases left between them. There are 14 residues in the CDR3. Germline CDR1 and CDR2: SGHRS and YFSETQ. The CDR3 bases are TGCGCCAGCAGCTTGGCCCAGATGGGAATTGAAGCTTTCTTT. Amino acid sequence: CASSLAQMGIEAFF. The full variable domain, its missing parts supplied by reference TRBV5-1 and TRBJ1-1, is KAGVTQTPRYLIKTRGQQVTLSCSPISGHRSVSWYQQTPGQGLQFLFEYFSETQRNKGNFPGRFSGRQFSNSRSEMNVSTLELGDSALYLCASSLAQMGIEAFFGQGTRLTVV.

This chain uses TRBV4-3 with TRBJ2-2; 7 nucleotides agree with TRBD2. Trimming cost V 3 bases and J 4 bases; bases outside gene matches: 5. This CDR3 is 15 amino acids long. Germline CDR1 LGHNA, CDR2 YSLEER. In DNA, the CDR3 is TGCGCCAGCAGCCAGGGGGGGATGGGCACCGGGGAGCTGTTTTTT. Its translation: CASSQGGMGTGELFF.

V usage is TRBV6-6 and J usage is TRBJ1-2; no clear D gene. This CDR3 has 11 residues. The germline V gene encodes CDR1 MNHNY and CDR2 SVGAGI (reference sequence). Trimming left V 6 bases short and J 6 bases short, with 8 bases between. The CDR3 region has the DNA TGTGCCAGCAGCCGACTTAATGGCTACACCTTC. Protein product: CASSRLNGYTF.

The chain uses TRBV28 and TRBJ1-1; D not resolved. Germline V gene sequence: CDR1 MDHEN, CDR2 SYDVKM. CDR3 size: 11 residues. Trimming pared 8 bases from V and 11 bases from J, leaving 15 bases between. The DNA for the CDR3 is TGTGCCAGCGAAGCGAGGCAGAGGGCTTTCTTT. Amino acid sequence: CASEARQRAFF.

In this sample, this clone turned up once. This sample also contains other DNA sequences that code for the same CDR3. The chain couples TRBV7-2 to TRBJ2-5, with no clear D. With 1 base removed from V and 0 bases from J, the gap between germline ends came to 6 bases. Germline V gene sequence: CDR1 SGHTA, CDR2 FQGNSA. The CDR3 is 14 residues long. The CDR3 sequence is CASSLGAHQETQYF. The CDR3 DNA is TGTGCCAGCAGCTTAGGGGCACACCAAGAGACCCAGTACTTC.

This chain links TRBV21-1 with TRBJ2-5; TRBD1 reflects the table's D call only, with no check against the DNA. TRBV21-1 is annotated as a pseudogene. The CDR3 length is 15 residues. The CDR3 region has the DNA TGTGCCAGCAGCGCCGCAGGACAGACCCAAGAGACCCAGTACTTC. It specifies CASSAAGQTQETQYF.

This chain connects TRBV4-3 to TRBJ2-7, with D perhaps matching TRBD2 (7 bases). The CDR3 totals 13 residues. Germline CDR1 LGHNA, CDR2 YSLEER. Deletions cut 3 bases from V and 6 bases from J, with 12 bases between. The CDR3 DNA reads TGCGCCAGCAGCCAGCAGAGGGGGGGCGAGCAGTACTTC. Translation gives CASSQQRGGEQYF.

A few counts support this clone. The rearrangement joins TRBV6-1 to TRBJ1-5; D gene uncertain. CDR1 MNHNS and CDR2 SASEGT come from the germline V gene. Trimming left V 3 bases short and J 7 bases short, with 7 bases between. The CDR3 extends over 12 amino acids. CDR3 nucleotides: TGTGCCAGCAGTGATCTGGTGCAGCCCCAGCATTTT. It yields the protein CASSDLVQPQHF.

This clone was seen a few times. J is TRBJ1-5 and V is TRBV27; D might be TRBD1 (5 bases). Trimming left V 6 bases short and J 2 bases short, with 14 bases between. CDR3 length: 15 amino acids. CDR1 MNHEY and CDR2 SMNVEV come from the germline V gene (reference sequence). CDR3 in amino acids: CASRGAQGGNQPQHF. DNA of the CDR3: TGTGCCAGCAGAGGGGCCCAAGGTGGCAATCAGCCCCAGCATTTT.

This clone appeared a single time. This chain joins TRBV4-3 and TRBJ1-1, with a tentative D call TRBD1 (5 bases). The V and J ends lost 1 base and 0 bases respectively, with 6 bases between them. CDR1 is LGHNA and CDR2 is YSLEER in the germline V gene. This CDR3 is 14 amino acids long. CDR3 protein: CASSQGGLNTEAFF. CDR3 DNA sequence: TGCGCCAGCAGCCAAGGGGGGTTGAACACTGAAGCTTTCTTT.

J is TRBJ1-3 and V is TRBV9; no clear D. The germline V and J ends were trimmed by 3 bases and 1 base, with 11 bases remaining between them. CDR1 SGDLS and CDR2 YYNGEE come from the germline V gene. The CDR3 consists of 15 residues. This chain's CDR3 is CASSGYGLSGNTIYF. CDR3 DNA: TGTGCCAGCAGCGGGTACGGACTTTCTGGAAACACCATATATTTT.

Only a few counts were recorded for this clone. This chain links TRBV11-1 with TRBJ2-1; maybe TRBD1 (6 bases). With 3 bases removed from V and 10 bases from J, the gap between germline ends came to 13 bases. The CDR3 has 13 residues. Germline CDR1 is SGHAT and CDR2 is FQDESV (reference sequence). Here the CDR3 DNA reads TGTGCCAGCAGCTTGGGTTCCCAGGGGGAGCAGTTCTTC. Its translation: CASSLGSQGEQFF.

This chain joins TRBV6-5 and TRBJ2-2, with 8 bases lining up with TRBD2. Germline V gene lookup returns CDR1 MNHEY and CDR2 SVGAGI. Unmatched junction bases numbered 7, after V lost 0 bases and J lost 7 bases. The length of the CDR3 is 16 residues. CDR3 DNA sequence: TGTGCCAGCAGTTACTCGTTGACTAGCGCCCGCGGGGAGCTGTTTTTT. This encodes CASSYSLTSARGELFF.

The V gene is TRBV4-1, the J gene TRBJ2-2; D gene uncertain. CDR1 and CDR2 (germline): MGHRA, YSYEKL. Trimming stripped 0 bases from V and 6 bases from J, with 8 bases between. This CDR3 is 14 amino acids long. The CDR3 here is CASSQDGVSGELFF. The CDR3 nucleotides read TGCGCCAGCAGCCAAGATGGGGTTTCCGGGGAGCTGTTTTTT.

This chain connects TRBV18 to TRBJ2-7, with TRBD1 matching 8 bases. The CDR3 contains 14 residues. Germline V gene sequence: CDR1 KGHSH, CDR2 LQKENI. J lost 2 bases, V lost 3 bases, and 3 bases had no gene match. This CDR3 reads CASSPQGAPYEQYF. The CDR3 coding sequence is TGTGCCAGCTCACCGCAGGGGGCCCCCTACGAGCAGTACTTC.

This clone has a single count. The chain joins TRBV9 to TRBJ2-3; D not resolved. With 1 base removed from V and 6 bases from J, the gap between germline ends came to 12 bases. The CDR3 extends over 14 amino acids. Germline lookup yields CDR1 SGDLS and CDR2 YYNGEE. The CDR3 sequence: CASSVPPNGDTQYF. The CDR3 DNA sequence: TGTGCCAGCAGCGTACCCCCTAACGGTGATACGCAGTATTTT.

The V call is TRBV5-1, the J call TRBJ2-3; perhaps TRBD2 as D (7 bases). Germline V CDR1 and CDR2: SGHRS, YFSETQ. Trimming stripped 0 bases from V and 2 bases from J, with 16 bases between. The CDR3 contains 17 residues. The CDR3 here is CASSLGVLRGLTDTQYF. The CDR3 DNA reads as TGCGCCAGCAGCTTGGGTGTTTTGCGGGGGCTCACAGATACGCAGTATTTT.

The rearrangement joins TRBV6-1 to TRBJ2-7; 9 positions match TRBD1. The CDR3 has 16 amino acids. The ends lost 4 bases at V and 0 bases at J; junction bases unmatched: 7. Germline values: CDR1 MNHNS, CDR2 SASEGT. The CDR3 loop reads CASSGHRGRDSYEQYF. In nucleotides, the CDR3 is TGTGCCAGCAGTGGACACAGGGGGCGAGACTCCTACGAGCAGTACTTC.

The chain carries TRBV7-2 and TRBJ1-5; D uncertain. The CDR3 has 13 amino acids. The V gene lost 5 bases and the J gene lost 4 bases, with 9 bases spanning the gap. Germline V CDR1 and CDR2: SGHTA, FQGNSA. The CDR3 loop reads CASSATVNQPQHF. CDR3 sequence (DNA): TGTGCCAGCAGCGCAACGGTAAATCAGCCCCAGCATTTT.

The chain carries TRBV5-1 and TRBJ2-3; D is ambiguous. There are 14 residues in the CDR3. Germline V gene data show CDR1 as SGHRS and CDR2 as YFSETQ. The ends were cut back, 4 bases at V and 4 bases at J, with 13 bases in the middle. The CDR3 DNA sequence: TGCGCCAGCAGCCTCCAGGCCCTCTCAGATACGCAGTATTTT. Translation gives CASSLQALSDTQYF.